These T cell receptor beta chains were read from a single sample in a study of shared clonotypes between healthy human individuals. The data were produced by immunoSEQ multiplex PCR, yet TCRdb's version contains in-frame clones alone and is incomplete. The sample has hundreds of thousands of clones, around 96% seen once. Sequencing was performed on naive CD4+ T cells sorted from blood. The receptors originated from a woman between 25 and 40 years old in good health. Each CDR3 is given with its conserved first and last residue. D genes are given only for firm matches. Size tells how often a clone was seen (once, few, many) or the class of an expanded clone, and some rows leave it out.

clone_size	v_call	d_call	j_call	cdr3_aa	cdr3_nt
NA	TRBV27	NA	TRBJ1-1	CASSLRENTEAFF	TGTGCCAGCAGTTTGCGGGAGAACACTGAAGCTTTCTTT
NA	TRBV19	NA	TRBJ1-4	CASSMTTNEKLFF	TGTGCCAGTAGTATGACCACTAATGAAAAACTGTTTTTT
NA	TRBV7-9	NA	TRBJ2-7	CASSPFQGLTYEQYF	TGTGCCAGCAGCCCCTTTCAGGGACTCACCTACGAGCAGTACTTC
NA	TRBV7-7	TRBD2	TRBJ2-7	CASSPGTSGYEQYF	TGTGCCAGCAGCCCTGGGACTAGCGGCTACGAGCAGTACTTC
NA	TRBV5-5	NA	TRBJ1-2	CASSSLGVANYGYTF	TGTGCCAGCAGCTCGCTCGGGGTGGCGAACTATGGCTACACCTTC
NA	TRBV5-1	NA	TRBJ1-3	CASSRDGGNTIYF	TGCGCCAGCAGCCGGGACGGTGGAAACACCATATATTTT
NA	TRBV28	NA	TRBJ1-2	CASTIRPGYGYTF	TGTGCCAGCACTATCCGCCCGGGTTATGGCTACACCTTC
once	TRBV28	NA	TRBJ2-7	CASTSSYEQYF	TGTGCCAGCACCAGCTCCTACGAGCAGTACTTC
NA	TRBV27	NA	TRBJ1-6	CASSLTGSVRSPLHF	TGTGCCAGCAGTTTAACGGGGTCTGTTAGGTCACCCCTCCACTTT
once	TRBV11-1	TRBD2	TRBJ2-7	CASSTGLAGVSYEQYF	TGTGCCAGCAGCACTGGACTAGCGGGAGTCTCCTACGAGCAGTACTTC
NA	TRBV28	NA	TRBJ1-1	CASSWASGFVVNTEAFF	TGTGCCAGCAGCTGGGCCTCGGGGTTTGTGGTGAACACTGAAGCTTTCTTT
NA	TRBV7-9	NA	TRBJ1-1	CASSINTEAFF	TGTGCCAGCAGCATAAACACTGAAGCTTTCTTT
NA	TRBV19	NA	TRBJ1-4	CASSTKATNEKLFF	TGTGCCAGTAGTACGAAAGCAACTAATGAAAAACTGTTTTTT
NA	TRBV7-2	TRBD2	TRBJ2-1	CASSLVGTSVNEQFF	TGTGCCAGCAGCTTAGTAGGCACTAGCGTGAATGAGCAGTTCTTC
NA	TRBV2	TRBD1	TRBJ2-5	CASSVLIGGGETQYF	TGTGCCAGCAGTGTTTTGATAGGGGGCGGTGAGACCCAGTACTTC
NA	TRBV7-9	TRBD2	TRBJ2-7	CASSRGTSGRAYEQYF	TGTGCCAGCAGCCGCGGGACTAGCGGGAGGGCATACGAGCAGTACTTC
NA	TRBV2	TRBD2	TRBJ2-5	CASRAGLAGGSETQYF	TGTGCCAGCAGGGCGGGACTAGCGGGAGGTTCGGAGACCCAGTACTTC
NA	TRBV28	NA	TRBJ2-1	CASRLTGLPSNEQFF	TGTGCCAGCAGGTTAACAGGGTTACCCTCTAATGAGCAGTTCTTC
NA	TRBV5-6	NA	TRBJ2-7	CASSFWQGTYEQYF	TGTGCCAGCAGCTTCTGGCAGGGGACCTACGAGCAGTACTTC
NA	TRBV15	NA	TRBJ1-5	CATSNNGKNQPQHF	TGTGCCACCAGCAACAACGGAAAAAATCAGCCCCAGCATTTT
once	TRBV18	TRBD1	TRBJ1-4	CASSQEGQAPMGEKLFF	TGTGCCAGCTCACAAGAAGGACAGGCCCCGATGGGTGAAAAACTGTTTTTT
NA	TRBV28	NA	TRBJ2-3	CASSPLPGAAITDTQYF	TGTGCCAGCAGTCCCCTCCCCGGTGCCGCTATCACAGATACGCAGTATTTT
NA	TRBV30	NA	TRBJ2-5	CAWAGGRETQYF	TGTGCCTGGGCAGGGGGGAGGGAGACCCAGTACTTC
NA	TRBV7-2	NA	TRBJ2-7	CASSPSLIADSYEQYF	TGTGCCAGCAGCCCTTCCCTAATAGCGGACTCCTACGAGCAGTACTTC
NA	TRBV28	NA	TRBJ1-4	CASSYQGTREKLFF	TGTGCCAGCAGTTATCAGGGAACTCGGGAAAAACTGTTTTTT
NA	TRBV5-1	NA	TRBJ2-7	CASSPDGYEQYF	TGCGCCAGCAGCCCTGACGGCTACGAGCAGTACTTC
NA	TRBV7-9	NA	TRBJ1-1	CASSWGRDTEAFF	TGTGCCAGCAGCTGGGGCAGGGACACTGAAGCTTTCTTT
NA	TRBV29-1	NA	TRBJ2-7	CSVERLLLESYEQYF	TGCAGCGTCGAGAGGTTACTATTGGAGTCCTACGAGCAGTACTTC
NA	TRBV6-5	TRBD1	TRBJ1-1	CASSWDRRMNTEAFF	TGTGCCAGCAGTTGGGACAGGCGCATGAACACTGAAGCTTTCTTT
NA	TRBV11-2	TRBD1	TRBJ1-6	CASSTTGSNSPLHF	TGTGCCAGCAGCACGACAGGGAGCAATTCACCCCTCCACTTT
NA	TRBV6-1	NA	TRBJ2-7	CASRGTSTGFEQYF	TGTGCCAGCCGTGGGACATCGACTGGCTTCGAGCAGTACTTC
NA	TRBV9	TRBD1	TRBJ2-2	CASSVTGAGTGELFF	TGTGCCAGCAGCGTAACAGGGGCGGGCACCGGGGAGCTGTTTTTT
NA	TRBV28	NA	TRBJ1-5	CASRQQSNHRPQHF	TGTGCCAGCCGCCAACAGTCCAACCACCGGCCCCAGCATTTT
NA	TRBV28	TRBD2	TRBJ2-5	CASSFRTSGPPYQETQYF	TGTGCCAGCAGTTTTCGGACTAGCGGGCCTCCTTACCAAGAGACCCAGTACTTC
NA	TRBV18	NA	TRBJ2-5	CASTEDMLLYQETQYF	TGTGCCAGCACAGAGGACATGCTGTTGTACCAAGAGACCCAGTACTTC
once	TRBV2	NA	TRBJ1-1	CASTVKGFTEAFF	TGTGCCAGCACCGTAAAAGGATTTACTGAAGCTTTCTTT
NA	TRBV18	TRBD1	TRBJ1-2	CASWTGGNVPGYTF	TGTGCCAGCTGGACAGGGGGGAACGTTCCTGGCTACACCTTC
NA	TRBV5-6	NA	TRBJ1-5	CASSPYAARQPQHF	TGTGCCAGCAGCCCGTATGCGGCGCGTCAGCCCCAGCATTTT
NA	TRBV7-8	NA	TRBJ2-1	CASSLNLGQYNEQFF	TGTGCCAGCAGCCTTAACTTGGGTCAATACAATGAGCAGTTCTTC
NA	TRBV7-9	NA	TRBJ1-4	CASSPDEVDPSLEKLFF	TGTGCCAGCAGCCCCGATGAGGTAGACCCGAGTCTGGAAAAACTGTTTTTT
NA	TRBV28	NA	TRBJ2-7	CASREEGPNSYEQYF	TGTGCCAGCAGAGAGGAGGGACCAAACTCCTACGAGCAGTACTTC
NA	TRBV19	TRBD2	TRBJ2-7	CASSIGLAGVEEQYF	TGTGCCAGTAGTATTGGACTAGCGGGAGTCGAGGAGCAGTACTTC
NA	TRBV11-2	TRBD1	TRBJ1-4	CASARGQGATNEKLFF	TGTGCCAGCGCACGGGGGCAGGGGGCGACTAATGAAAAACTGTTTTTT
NA	TRBV4-2	TRBD2	TRBJ2-1	CASSQVASGKGEQFF	TGTGCCAGCAGCCAAGTGGCTAGCGGGAAAGGTGAGCAGTTCTTC
NA	TRBV7-9	TRBD1	TRBJ2-1	CASSITKPGQAYNEQFF	TGTGCCAGCAGCATAACCAAACCGGGACAGGCCTACAATGAGCAGTTCTTC
NA	TRBV16	NA	TRBJ2-3	CASTSRGRASTDTQYF	TGTGCCAGCACCTCGCGGGGCAGGGCTAGCACAGATACGCAGTATTTT
few	TRBV4-1	TRBD1	TRBJ2-7	CASSQLVGTGFYEQYF	TGCGCCAGCAGCCAATTGGTCGGGACAGGGTTCTACGAGCAGTACTTC
few	TRBV2	NA	TRBJ1-5	CASKGSNSNQPQHF	TGTGCCAGCAAAGGCAGCAATAGCAATCAGCCCCAGCATTTT
NA	TRBV4-3	NA	TRBJ2-3	CASRRGITQYF	TGCGCCAGCCGACGCGGTATAACGCAGTATTTT
NA	TRBV6-5	NA	TRBJ1-6	CASSYDQGRRVLHF	TGTGCCAGCAGTTACGACCAGGGCCGACGGGTCCTCCACTTT
NA	TRBV27	NA	TRBJ2-1	CASSGNSGSYNEQFF	TGTGCCAGCAGTGGTAATAGCGGATCCTACAATGAGCAGTTCTTC
NA	TRBV29-1	NA	TRBJ2-3	CSVEETANTQYF	TGCAGCGTTGAAGAGACGGCAAATACGCAGTATTTT
NA	TRBV7-9	TRBD2	TRBJ2-7	CASSPLAGRRYEQYF	TGTGCCAGCAGCCCACTAGCGGGAAGACGCTACGAGCAGTACTTC
NA	TRBV7-9	TRBD2	TRBJ2-3	CASSQTRTGGATDTQYF	TGTGCCAGCAGTCAAACTAGGACGGGAGGGGCCACAGATACGCAGTATTTT
NA	TRBV7-2	NA	TRBJ2-5	CASSPNGHTEETQYF	TGTGCCAGCAGCCCAAATGGCCACACGGAAGAGACCCAGTACTTC
NA	TRBV7-8	NA	TRBJ2-3	CASSLTGSTDTQYF	TGTGCCAGCAGCTTGACAGGAAGCACAGATACGCAGTATTTT
once	TRBV7-2	NA	TRBJ2-3	CASSLVRAGSTDTQYF	TGTGCCAGCAGCTTAGTACGAGCAGGCAGCACAGATACGCAGTATTTT
NA	TRBV2	NA	TRBJ1-4	CASISGEFEKLFF	TGTGCCAGCATCTCCGGGGAATTTGAAAAACTGTTTTTT
NA	TRBV18	NA	TRBJ2-7	CASSPGRGYEQYF	TGTGCCAGCTCACCAGGAAGAGGCTACGAGCAGTACTTC
NA	TRBV19	TRBD2	TRBJ2-2	CASKGLADTGELFF	TGTGCCAGTAAGGGACTAGCGGACACCGGGGAGCTGTTTTTT